The T cell receptor (beta chain) under discussion was sequenced for a study of T-cell memory formation after mild COVID-19. About the study: Each donor largely had its own TCR clusters. Study-wide results and caveats: Among contracting clones, CD4+ were mainly CM/EM and CD8+ enriched in EMRA.

CDR1 ENHRY and CDR2 SYGVKD come from the germline V gene. Deletions cut 2 bases from V and 0 bases from J, with 10 bases between. CDR3 length: 15 residues. Amplification by 5'RACE using constant-segment primers produced TCR alpha and TCR beta cDNA libraries that carried sample barcodes and UMIs. TCRdb fed the 5' RACE reads into MiXCR, producing one record per CDR3 protein. The sample holds tens of thousands of distinct CDR3 sequences; more than 13% are singletons and the top ten take 39%. On this clonotype: Its antigen is currently unknown.

The sequence was obtained from a man younger than 35 who had mild COVID-19 (a few samples of this study predate the infection). Cell type and time point are not known. The chain carries TRBV10-3 and TRBJ2-5; D is perhaps TRBD2 (6 bases). Sequencing was performed on PBMCs or a T cell subset sorted from them (not recorded which). Written as DNA, the CDR3 is TGTGCCATCAGTGAGCGGGGGACGTACCAAGAGACCCAGTACTTC. Protein product: CAISERGTYQETQYF.